This T cell receptor (beta chain) was found in a study of metastatic and nonmetastatic thyroid tumors. Overall study: Peripheral blood and tumor or nodule samples from malignant and benign thyroid patients were compared. Study-level results: It was reported that TCR beta diversity was significantly higher in malignant thyroid tumors than benign nodules, in blood and tumor.

This clone is judged medium-sized (0.01 to 0.1%). No antigen is known for it. No treatment had been given to any patient before thyroid surgery. TCRdb re-analyzed the PCR reads using MiXCR. The data hold 8,500 to 13,000 clones, with 20% to 30% observed a single time. The CDR3 length is 16 residues. Germline-derived CDR1 and CDR2 are SNHLY and FYNNEI. V was shortened by 7 bases and J by 2 bases, with 18 bases between the two germline ends. This sequence originates from a female donor with papillary thyroid cancer or a benign thyroid nodule (not recorded which). Some clones in this sample may be carry-over from other donors' samples. This chain uses TRBV2 with TRBJ1-5; D is unclear. Specimen: tumor tissue. The CDR3 loop is CASKSNLHSGNQPQHF. The CDR3 bases are TGTGCCAGCAAATCGAACCTTCATTCGGGCAATCAGCCCCAGCATTTT.